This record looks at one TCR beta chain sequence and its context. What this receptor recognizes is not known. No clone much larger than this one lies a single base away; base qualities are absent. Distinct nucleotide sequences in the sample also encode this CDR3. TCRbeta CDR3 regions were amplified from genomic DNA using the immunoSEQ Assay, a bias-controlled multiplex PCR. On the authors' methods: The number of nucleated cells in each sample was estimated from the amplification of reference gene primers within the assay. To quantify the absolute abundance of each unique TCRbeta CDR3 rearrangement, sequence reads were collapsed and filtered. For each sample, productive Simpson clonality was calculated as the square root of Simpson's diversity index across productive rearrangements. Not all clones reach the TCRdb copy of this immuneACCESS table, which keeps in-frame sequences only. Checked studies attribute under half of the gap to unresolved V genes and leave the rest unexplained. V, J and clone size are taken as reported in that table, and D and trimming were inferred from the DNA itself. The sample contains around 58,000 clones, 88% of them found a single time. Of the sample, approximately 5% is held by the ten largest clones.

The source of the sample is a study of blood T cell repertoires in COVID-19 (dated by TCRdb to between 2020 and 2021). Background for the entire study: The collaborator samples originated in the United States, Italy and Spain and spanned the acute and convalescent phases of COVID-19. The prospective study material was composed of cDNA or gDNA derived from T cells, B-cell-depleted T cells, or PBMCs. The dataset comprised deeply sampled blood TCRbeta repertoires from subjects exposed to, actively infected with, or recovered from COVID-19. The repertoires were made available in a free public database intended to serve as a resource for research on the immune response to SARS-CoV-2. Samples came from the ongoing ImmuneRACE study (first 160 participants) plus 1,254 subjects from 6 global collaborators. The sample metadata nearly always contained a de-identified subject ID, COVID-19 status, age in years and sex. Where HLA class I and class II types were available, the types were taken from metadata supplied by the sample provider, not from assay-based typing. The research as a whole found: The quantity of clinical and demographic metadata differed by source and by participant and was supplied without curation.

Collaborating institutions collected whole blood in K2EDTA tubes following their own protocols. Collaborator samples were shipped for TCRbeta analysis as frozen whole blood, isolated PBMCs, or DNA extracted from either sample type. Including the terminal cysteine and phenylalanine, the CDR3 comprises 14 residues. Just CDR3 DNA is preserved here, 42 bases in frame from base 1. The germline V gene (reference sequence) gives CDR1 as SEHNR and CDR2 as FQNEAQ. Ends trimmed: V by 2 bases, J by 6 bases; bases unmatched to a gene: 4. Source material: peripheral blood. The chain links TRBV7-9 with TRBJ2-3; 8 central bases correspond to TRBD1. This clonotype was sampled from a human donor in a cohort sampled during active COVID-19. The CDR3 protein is CASSLTGGADTQYF. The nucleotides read TGTGCCAGCAGCTTAACAGGGGGAGCGGATACGCAGTATTTT.